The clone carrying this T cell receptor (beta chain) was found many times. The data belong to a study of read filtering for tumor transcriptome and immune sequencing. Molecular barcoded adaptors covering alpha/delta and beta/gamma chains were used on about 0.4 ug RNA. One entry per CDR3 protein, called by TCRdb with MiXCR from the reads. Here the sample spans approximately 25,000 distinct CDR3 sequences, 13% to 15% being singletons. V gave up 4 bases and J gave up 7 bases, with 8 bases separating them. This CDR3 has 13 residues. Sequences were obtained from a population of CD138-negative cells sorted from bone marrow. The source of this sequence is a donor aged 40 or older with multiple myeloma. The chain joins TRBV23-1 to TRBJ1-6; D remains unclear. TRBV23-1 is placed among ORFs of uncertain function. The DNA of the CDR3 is TGCGCCAGCAGTCCTTGCCGAAATTCACCCCTCCACTTT. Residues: CASSPCRNSPLHF.